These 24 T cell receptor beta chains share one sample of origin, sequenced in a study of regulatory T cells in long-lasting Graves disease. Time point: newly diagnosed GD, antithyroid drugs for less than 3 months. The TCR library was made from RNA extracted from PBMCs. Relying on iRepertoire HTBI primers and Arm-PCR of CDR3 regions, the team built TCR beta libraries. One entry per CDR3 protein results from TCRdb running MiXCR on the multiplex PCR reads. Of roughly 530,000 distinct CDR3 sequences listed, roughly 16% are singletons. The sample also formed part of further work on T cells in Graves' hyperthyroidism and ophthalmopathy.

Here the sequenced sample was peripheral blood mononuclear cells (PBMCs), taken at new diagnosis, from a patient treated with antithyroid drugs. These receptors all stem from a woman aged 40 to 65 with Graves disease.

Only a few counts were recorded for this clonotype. The CDR3 coding sequence is TGCGCCAGCAGCTTGTTTAGCGGGGGGGTTCAAGAGACCCAGTACTTC. This sequence encodes CASSLFSGGVQETQYF. V gene TRBV5-1 combines with J gene TRBJ2-5, with TRBD2 matching 11 bases. Germline CDR1 reads SGHRS; CDR2 reads YFSETQ. This CDR3 has 16 amino acids. The V and J ends lost 1 base and 2 bases, in that order; junction bases with no gene match: 4.

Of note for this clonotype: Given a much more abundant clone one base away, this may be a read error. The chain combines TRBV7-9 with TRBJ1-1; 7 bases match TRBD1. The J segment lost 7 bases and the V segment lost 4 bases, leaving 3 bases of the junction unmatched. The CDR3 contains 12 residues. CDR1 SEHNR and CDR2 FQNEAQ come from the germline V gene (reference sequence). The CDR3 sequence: CASSSRQGEAFF. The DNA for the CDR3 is TGTGCCAGCAGCTCCAGACAGGGTGAAGCTTTCTTT.

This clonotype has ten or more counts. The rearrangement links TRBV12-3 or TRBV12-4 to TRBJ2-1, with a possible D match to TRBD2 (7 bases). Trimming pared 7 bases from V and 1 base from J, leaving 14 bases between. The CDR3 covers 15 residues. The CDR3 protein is CASTPRGLSYNEQFF. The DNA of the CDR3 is TGTGCCAGCACCCCGCGGGGGCTGTCCTACAATGAGCAGTTCTTC.

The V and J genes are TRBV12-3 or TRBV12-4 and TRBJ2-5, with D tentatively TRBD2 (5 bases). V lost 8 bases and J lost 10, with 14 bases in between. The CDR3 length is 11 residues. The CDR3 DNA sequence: TGTGCCAGCGCCTCGTCCGAGGGCCAGTACTTC. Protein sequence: CASASSEGQYF.

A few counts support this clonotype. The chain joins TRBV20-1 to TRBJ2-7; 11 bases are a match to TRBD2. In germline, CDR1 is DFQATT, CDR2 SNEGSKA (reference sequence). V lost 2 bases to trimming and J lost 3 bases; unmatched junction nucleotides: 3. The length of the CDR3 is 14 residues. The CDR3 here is CSARSSGGDYEQYF. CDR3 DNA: TGCAGTGCTAGAAGTAGCGGGGGGGACTACGAGCAGTACTTC.

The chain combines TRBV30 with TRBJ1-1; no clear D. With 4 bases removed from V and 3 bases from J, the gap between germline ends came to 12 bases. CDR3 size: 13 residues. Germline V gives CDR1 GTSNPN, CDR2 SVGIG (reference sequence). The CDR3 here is CAWMGGGDTEAFF. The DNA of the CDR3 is TGTGCCTGGATGGGTGGCGGGGACACTGAAGCTTTCTTT.

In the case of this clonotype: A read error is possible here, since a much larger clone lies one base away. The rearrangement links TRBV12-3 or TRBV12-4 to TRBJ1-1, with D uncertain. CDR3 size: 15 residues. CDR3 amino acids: CASSREGISNTGAFF. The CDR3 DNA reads TGTGCCAGCTCTCGGGAGGGAATATCGAACACTGGAGCTTTCTTT.

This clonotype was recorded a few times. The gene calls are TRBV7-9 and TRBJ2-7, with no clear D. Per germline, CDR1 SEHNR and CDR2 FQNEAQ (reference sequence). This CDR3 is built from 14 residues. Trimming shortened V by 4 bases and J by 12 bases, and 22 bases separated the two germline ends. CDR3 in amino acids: CASSSPRRTSPRYF. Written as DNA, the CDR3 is TGTGCCAGCAGCTCCCCGCGGCGGACCTCGCCGCGGTACTTC.

In DNA form, the CDR3 reads TGTGCCAGCAGCGTAGGAGCGGGACAGCTGATCCCCTACGAGCAGTACTTC. It yields the protein CASSVGAGQLIPYEQYF. The chain links TRBV9 to TRBJ2-7, with D perhaps being TRBD1 or TRBD2 (7 bases each). This CDR3 is 17 amino acids long. Germline V CDR1 and CDR2: SGDLS, YYNGEE. V gave up 0 bases and J gave up 2 bases, with 18 bases separating them. Based on the CDR3 plus reference TRBV9 and TRBJ2-7, the full variable domain is DSGVTQTPKHLITATGQRVTLRCSPRSGDLSVYWYQQSLDQGLQFLIQYYNGEERAKGNILERFSAQQFPDLHSELNLSSLELGDSALYFCASSVGAGQLIPYEQYFGPGTRLTVT.

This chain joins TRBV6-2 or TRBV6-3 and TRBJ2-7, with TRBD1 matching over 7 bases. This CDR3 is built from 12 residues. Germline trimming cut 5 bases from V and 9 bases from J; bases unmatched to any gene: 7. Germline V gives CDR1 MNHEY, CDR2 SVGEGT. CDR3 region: CASSNRQGTQYF. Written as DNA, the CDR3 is TGTGCCAGCAGTAACCGACAGGGAACGCAGTACTTC.

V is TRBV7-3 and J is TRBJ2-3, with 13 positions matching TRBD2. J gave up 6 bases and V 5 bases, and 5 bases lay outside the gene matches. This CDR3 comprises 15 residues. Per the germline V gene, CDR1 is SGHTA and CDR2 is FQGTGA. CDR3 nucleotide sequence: TGTGCCAGCAGCGCGACTAGCGGGGGGTGGGATACGCAGTATTTT. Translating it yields CASSATSGGWDTQYF.

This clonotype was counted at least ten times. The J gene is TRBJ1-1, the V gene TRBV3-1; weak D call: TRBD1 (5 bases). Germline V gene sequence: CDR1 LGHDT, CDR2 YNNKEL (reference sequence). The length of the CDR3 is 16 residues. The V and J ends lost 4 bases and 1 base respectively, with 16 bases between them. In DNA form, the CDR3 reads TGTGCCAGCAGCCGACAAACGGGACTCTCGAACACTGAAGCTTTCTTT. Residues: CASSRQTGLSNTEAFF. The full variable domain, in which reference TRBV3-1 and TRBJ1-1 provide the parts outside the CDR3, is DTAVSQTPKYLVTQMGNDKSIKCEQNLGHDTMYWYKQDSKKFLKIMFSYNNKELIINETVPNRFSPKSPDKAHLNLHINSLELGDSAVYFCASSRQTGLSNTEAFFGQGTRLTVV.

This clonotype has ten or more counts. The CDR3 here is CASNFQEGYGYTF. CDR3 DNA: TGTGCCAGCAACTTCCAAGAGGGATATGGCTACACCTTC. The chain couples TRBV7-9 to TRBJ1-2, with D uncertain. V was pared by 7 bases and J by 5 bases, with 14 bases between. Germline V gene lookup returns CDR1 SEHNR and CDR2 FQNEAQ (reference sequence). The CDR3 runs to 13 residues.

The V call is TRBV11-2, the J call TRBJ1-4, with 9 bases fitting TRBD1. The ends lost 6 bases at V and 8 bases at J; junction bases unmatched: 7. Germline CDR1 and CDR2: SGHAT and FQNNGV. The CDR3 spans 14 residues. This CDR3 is CASRTQGAGEKLFF. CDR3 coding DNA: TGTGCCAGCAGAACACAGGGGGCAGGGGAAAAACTGTTTTTT.

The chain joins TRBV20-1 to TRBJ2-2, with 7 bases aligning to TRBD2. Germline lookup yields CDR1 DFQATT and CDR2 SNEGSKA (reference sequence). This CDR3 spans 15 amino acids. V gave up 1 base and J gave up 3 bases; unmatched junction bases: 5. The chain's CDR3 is CSARVLGRDTGELFF. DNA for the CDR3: TGCAGTGCTAGAGTTCTGGGGAGGGACACCGGGGAGCTGTTTTTT.

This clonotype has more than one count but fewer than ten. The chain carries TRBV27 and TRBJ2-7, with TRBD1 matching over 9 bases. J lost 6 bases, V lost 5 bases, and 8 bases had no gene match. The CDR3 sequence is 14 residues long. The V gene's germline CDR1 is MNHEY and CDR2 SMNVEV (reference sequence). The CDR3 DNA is TGTGCCAGCAGTGCCGGGACAGGGACCTCCGAGCAGTACTTC. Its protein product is CASSAGTGTSEQYF.

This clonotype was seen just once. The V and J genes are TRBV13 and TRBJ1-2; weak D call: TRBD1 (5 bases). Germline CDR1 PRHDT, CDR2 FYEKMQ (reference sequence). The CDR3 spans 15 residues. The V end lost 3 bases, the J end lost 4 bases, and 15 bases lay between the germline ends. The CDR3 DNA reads TGTGCCAGCAGCTTTGAAAACAGGTTTCCCTATGGCTACACCTTC. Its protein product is CASSFENRFPYGYTF.

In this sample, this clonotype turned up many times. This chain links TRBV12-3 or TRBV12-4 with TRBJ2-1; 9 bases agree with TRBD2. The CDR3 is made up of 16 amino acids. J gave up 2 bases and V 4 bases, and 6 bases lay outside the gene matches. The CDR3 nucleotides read TGTGCCAGCAGTTCGTGGACTAGCGAGACCTACAATGAGCAGTTCTTC. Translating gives CASSSWTSETYNEQFF.

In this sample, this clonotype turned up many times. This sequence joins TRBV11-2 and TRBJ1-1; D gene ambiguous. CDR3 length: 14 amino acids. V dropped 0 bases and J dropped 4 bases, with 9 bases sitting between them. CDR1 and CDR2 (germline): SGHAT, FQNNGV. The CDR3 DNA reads TGTGCCAGCAGCTTAGATGCAATAGGCACTGAAGCTTTCTTT. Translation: CASSLDAIGTEAFF.

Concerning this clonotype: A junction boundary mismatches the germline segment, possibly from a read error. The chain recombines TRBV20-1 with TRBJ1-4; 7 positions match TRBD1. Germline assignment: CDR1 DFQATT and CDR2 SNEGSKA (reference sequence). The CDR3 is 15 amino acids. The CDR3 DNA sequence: TGCAGTGCTCGAGAGAACAGGGGAGGGGATGAAAAACTGTTTTTT. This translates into CSARENRGGDEKLFF.

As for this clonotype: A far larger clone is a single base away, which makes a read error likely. The DNA of the CDR3 is TGTACCAGCAGCTTAGAGAGGGGTACTGAAGCTTTCTTT. This encodes CTSSLERGTEAFF. The rearrangement uses TRBV11-3 and TRBJ1-1; D is possibly TRBD1 (5 bases). CDR1 is SGHNT, CDR2 YENEEA, per germline. The CDR3 is 13 amino acids.

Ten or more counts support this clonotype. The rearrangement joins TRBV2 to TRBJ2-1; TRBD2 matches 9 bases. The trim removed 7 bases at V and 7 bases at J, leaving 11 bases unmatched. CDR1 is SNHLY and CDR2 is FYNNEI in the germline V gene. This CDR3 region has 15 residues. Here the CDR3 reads CASTQERGVQNEQFF. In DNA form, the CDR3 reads TGTGCCAGCACTCAGGAGCGGGGGGTGCAAAATGAGCAGTTCTTC.

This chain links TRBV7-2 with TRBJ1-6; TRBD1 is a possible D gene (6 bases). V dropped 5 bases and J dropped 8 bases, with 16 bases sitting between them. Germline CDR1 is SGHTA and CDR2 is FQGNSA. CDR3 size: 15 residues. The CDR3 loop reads CASSRGGSWDSPLHF. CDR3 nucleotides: TGTGCCAGCAGCCGCGGGGGCAGCTGGGATTCACCCCTCCACTTT.

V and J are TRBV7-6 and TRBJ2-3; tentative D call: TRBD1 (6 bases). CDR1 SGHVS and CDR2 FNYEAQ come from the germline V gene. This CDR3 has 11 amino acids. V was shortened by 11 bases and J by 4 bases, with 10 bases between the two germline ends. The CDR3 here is CAGQGPDTQYF. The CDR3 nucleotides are TGTGCCGGCCAGGGGCCAGATACGCAGTATTTT.